This T cell receptor beta chain is from a study of blood T cell repertoires in COVID-19. Looking at the study overall: Collection of acute and convalescent COVID-19 samples took place in the United States, Italy and Spain. T cells, B-cell-depleted T cells, or PBMCs provided the cDNA or gDNA that served as material.

CDR3 size: 17 residues. Per germline, CDR1 SQVTM and CDR2 ANQGSEA. V lost 7 bases to trimming and J lost 6 bases; unmatched junction nucleotides: 21. Per the study methods: Amplification of reference gene primers was used by the study to estimate nucleated cell counts. Assay used: immunoSEQ multiplex PCR; TCRdb lists only in-frame clones, some missing. Clonal size and the V and J genes are those of that table, whereas D and trimming came from the DNA. There are 100,000 to 150,000 clones in the sample; approximately 89% occur only once, and approximately 3.3% lies in the top ten. The source material was peripheral blood. The sequence was obtained from an older woman with acute or convalescent COVID-19. This chain links TRBV29-1 with TRBJ2-3; 8 bases match TRBD2. CDR3 coding DNA: TGCAGCGCCGCGTTGGATCGAGCGGGGGCGCGTAGGGATACGCAGTATTTT. The encoded protein is CSAALDRAGARRDTQYF.